One sample yielded the 19 T cell receptor beta chains listed below, sequenced in a study of T cell responses to AZD1222 COVID-19 vaccine. Sequencing was performed with immunoSEQ multiplex PCR; in TCRdb, only in-frame clones are kept and a portion is missing. The sample holds fewer than 180,000 clones; approximately 92% are singletons and the top ten take under 4%. The starting material was peripheral blood, obtained 28 days after the second AZD1222 dose. The receptors shown here come from an adult who received the AZD1222 COVID-19 vaccine.

The chain combines TRBV9 with TRBJ2-7, with TRBD2 matching over 14 bases. With V trimmed by 3 bases and J by 5 bases, 7 bases remained unmatched. CDR1 SGDLS and CDR2 YYNGEE come from the germline V gene. The CDR3 sequence is 16 residues long. DNA of the CDR3: TGTGCCAGCAGCGGGACTAGCGGGAGGCTCGGGGACGAGCAGTACTTC. The encoded protein is CASSGTSGRLGDEQYF.

V and J are TRBV6-5 and TRBJ1-1, with D possibly matching TRBD1 (5 bases). From germline, CDR1 is MNHEY and CDR2 SVGAGI. V gave up 5 bases and J gave up 8 bases, with 15 bases separating them. This CDR3 is built from 13 residues. CDR3 nucleotide sequence: TGTGCCAGCAGTATAAAGGGCAGGGTGGAAGCTTTCTTT. Translating gives CASSIKGRVEAFF.

The J gene is TRBJ2-3, the V gene TRBV30; D gene unclear. Between the trimmed V and J ends, which lost 6 bases and 5 bases, there was a span of 15 bases. The CDR3 covers 13 residues. Germline V lookup: CDR1 GTSNPN, CDR2 SVGIG (reference sequence). The CDR3 sequence: CACVGQRIDTQYF. CDR3 sequence (DNA): TGTGCCTGCGTCGGGCAGCGCATAGATACGCAGTATTTT.

The chain has TRBV30 and TRBJ1-2; 11 bases are shared with TRBD1. The V segment lost 2 bases and the J segment 7 bases; nucleotides outside the gene matches: 9. This CDR3 has 15 residues. The V gene's germline CDR1 is GTSNPN and CDR2 SVGIG (reference sequence). The CDR3 sequence: CAWSRGQGALSGYTF. CDR3 bases: TGTGCCTGGAGTAGAGGACAGGGGGCGCTTAGTGGCTACACCTTC.

The V gene is TRBV7-9, the J gene TRBJ1-5, with D unresolved. Germline CDR1 is SEHNR and CDR2 is FQNEAQ (reference sequence). Trimming removed 5 bases at V and 5 bases at J, with 10 bases between. The CDR3 runs 13 residues. Here the CDR3 reads CASSPSRDQPQHF. The CDR3, as DNA: TGTGCCAGCAGCCCTTCCCGGGATCAGCCCCAGCATTTT. The full variable domain, rest sourced from reference TRBV7-9 and TRBJ1-5, is DTGVSQNPRHKITKRGQNVTFRCDPISEHNRLYWYRQTLGQGPEFLTYFQNEAQLEKSRLLSDRFSAERPKGSFSTLEIQRTEQGDSAMYLCASSPSRDQPQHFGDGTRLSIL.

This clone has only one observation. V gene TRBV6-5 combines with J gene TRBJ1-1; a possible D gene is TRBD1 (5 bases). Germline V gives CDR1 MNHEY, CDR2 SVGAGI. This CDR3 comprises 13 residues. V dropped 7 bases and J dropped 4 bases, with 13 bases sitting between them. DNA of the CDR3: TGTGCCAGCACCCCTTTGAGGGGCACTGAAGCTTTCTTT. Its protein is CASTPLRGTEAFF.

The rearrangement links TRBV24-1 to TRBJ2-3; the match to TRBD1 covers 7 bases. CDR3 length equals 16 residues. Germline V lookup: CDR1 KGHDR, CDR2 SFDVKD. The ends lost 4 bases at V and 2 bases at J; junction bases unmatched: 8. In DNA form, the CDR3 reads TGTGCCACCAGTGACCCCAGGGGGTTCATCACAGATACGCAGTATTTT. Protein sequence: CATSDPRGFITDTQYF.

Only one count was recorded for this clone. The rearrangement links TRBV2 to TRBJ1-5; D is undetermined. CDR1 SNHLY and CDR2 FYNNEI come from the germline V gene. This CDR3 has 13 amino acids. V gave up 1 base and J gave up 7 bases, with 8 bases separating them. The CDR3 sequence is CASSEGTDQPQHF. CDR3 in DNA: TGTGCCAGCAGTGAAGGTACAGACCAGCCCCAGCATTTT.

The chain carries TRBV6-2 or TRBV6-3 and TRBJ1-1; no definite D call. The V and J ends lost 0 bases and 1 base respectively, with 6 bases between them. The V gene's germline CDR1 is MNHEY and CDR2 SVGEGT. CDR3 length: 14 amino acids. CDR3 DNA: TGTGCCAGCAGTTACTCGGCACGGAACACTGAAGCTTTCTTT. Translated: CASSYSARNTEAFF.

The rearrangement joins TRBV10-1 to TRBJ2-2; no firm D call. Germline CDR1 and CDR2: WNHNN and SYGVQD (reference sequence). The CDR3 is made up of 14 amino acids. The ends were cut back, 6 bases at V and 1 base at J, with 9 bases in the middle. The DNA for the CDR3 is TGCGCCAGCAGGGCCCACGGGAACACCGGGGAGCTGTTTTTT. This codes for CASRAHGNTGELFF.

The CDR3 DNA follows: TGTGCCAGCAGCCAAGATGGTTCGCTAGCGGGAGGGAGGGGCACAGATACGCAGTATTTT. This codes for CASSQDGSLAGGRGTDTQYF. The rearrangement uses TRBV4-2 and TRBJ2-3; 12 bases agree with TRBD2. CDR3 length equals 20 residues. From germline, CDR1 is LGHNA and CDR2 YNFKEQ. V was clipped by 0 bases and J by 1 base; unmatched bases: 11.

This sequence joins TRBV9 and TRBJ2-1, with 8 bases aligning to TRBD2. This CDR3 has 19 amino acids. Unmatched junction bases numbered 16, after V lost 0 bases and J lost 5 bases. CDR1 is SGDLS and CDR2 is YYNGEE in the germline V gene. CDR3: CASSVGFPTAGEFNNEQFF. CDR3 sequence (DNA): TGTGCCAGCAGCGTAGGGTTCCCAACAGCGGGAGAATTTAACAATGAGCAGTTCTTC.

Turning to this clone: Other DNA sequences of this sample code for an identical CDR3. The rearrangement joins TRBV27 to TRBJ1-2, with 8 bases matching TRBD1. Germline-derived CDR1 and CDR2 are MNHEY and SMNVEV (reference sequence). V shed 5 bases, J shed 4 bases, and the junction held 9 bases outside the gene matches. The CDR3 covers 15 residues. DNA of the CDR3: TGTGCCAGCAGTCCAGACAGGGGAGGTTCCTATGGCTACACCTTC. It is translated as CASSPDRGGSYGYTF.

Only one count was recorded for this clone. The J gene is TRBJ1-2, the V gene TRBV9; 7 bases fit TRBD1. V lost 4 bases and J lost 6; bases outside the gene matches: 9. This CDR3 is built from 14 residues. Per germline, CDR1 SGDLS and CDR2 YYNGEE. The CDR3 reads CASSSRRQGDGYTF. DNA of the CDR3: TGTGCCAGCAGCTCCCGACGGCAGGGGGATGGCTACACCTTC.

Many counts were recorded for this clone. The identical CDR3 is also encoded by other nucleotide sequences in the sample. The genes are TRBV7-9 and TRBJ1-1; 8 nucleotides agree with TRBD1. The trim removed 5 bases at V and 0 bases at J, leaving 5 bases unmatched. The CDR3 length is 15 residues. Germline loops: CDR1 SEHNR, CDR2 FQNEAQ (reference sequence). CDR3 coding DNA: TGTGCCAGCAGCCCGTGGACAGGGATGAACACTGAAGCTTTCTTT. It translates to CASSPWTGMNTEAFF.

This clone was seen more than once but under ten times. CDR3 region: CASSGDKAAGNQPQHF. CDR3 sequence (DNA): TGTGCCAGCAGTGGGGACAAGGCGGCCGGGAATCAGCCCCAGCATTTT. The V call is TRBV2, the J call TRBJ1-5, with D possibly TRBD1 on 6 matching bases. The CDR3 loop spans 16 amino acids. Germline V CDR1 and CDR2: SNHLY, FYNNEI. V was shortened by 4 bases and J by 4 bases, with 17 bases between the two germline ends.

The chain recombines TRBV15 with TRBJ2-5; 9 nucleotides match TRBD1. There are 16 residues in the CDR3. Germline trimming cut 3 bases from V and 4 bases from J; bases unmatched to any gene: 9. Germline CDR1 is LNHNV and CDR2 is YYDKDF (reference sequence). The CDR3 spells CATSRRDREIVETQYF. CDR3 bases: TGTGCCACCAGCAGGCGGGACAGGGAGATCGTAGAGACCCAGTACTTC.

V usage is TRBV3-1 (or the pseudogene TRBV3-2) and J usage is TRBJ2-7, with D maybe TRBD2 (5 bases). Trimming cost V 0 bases and J 0 bases, with 9 bases left between them. The CDR3 runs 15 residues. The germline CDR1 and CDR2 sequences are LGHDT and YNNKEL (reference sequence). The CDR3 reads CASSQDPTTSYEQYF. For the CDR3, the DNA is TGTGCCAGCAGCCAAGATCCGACTACCTCCTACGAGCAGTACTTC.

The V and J genes are TRBV3-1 (or the pseudogene TRBV3-2) and TRBJ1-4; 7 bases align to TRBD1. The CDR3 consists of 16 residues. CDR1 and CDR2 (germline): LGHDT, YNNKEL (reference sequence). The trim removed 4 bases at V and 4 bases at J, leaving 9 bases unmatched. The CDR3 is CASSLGGGQLNEKLFF. The CDR3 DNA reads as TGTGCCAGCAGCCTTGGTGGGGGACAGCTTAATGAAAAACTGTTTTTT.